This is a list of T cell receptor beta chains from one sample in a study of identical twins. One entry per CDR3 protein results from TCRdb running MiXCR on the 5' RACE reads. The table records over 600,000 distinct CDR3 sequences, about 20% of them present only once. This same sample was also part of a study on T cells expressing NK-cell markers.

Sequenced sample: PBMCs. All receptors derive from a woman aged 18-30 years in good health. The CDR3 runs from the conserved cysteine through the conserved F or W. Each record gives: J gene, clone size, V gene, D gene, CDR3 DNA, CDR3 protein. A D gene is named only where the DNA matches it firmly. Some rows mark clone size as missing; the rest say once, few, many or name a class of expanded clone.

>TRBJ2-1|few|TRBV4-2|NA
TGTGCCAGCAGCCGCGAGGCCGAGCAGTTCTTC
CASSREAEQFF
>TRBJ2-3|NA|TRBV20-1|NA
TGCAGTGCCTACCCGGGGAGGTCCCATACGCAGTATTTT
CSAYPGRSHTQYF
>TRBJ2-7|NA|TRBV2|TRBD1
TGTGCCGTACCGGACAGGCATTCCTACGAGCAGTACTTC
CAVPDRHSYEQYF
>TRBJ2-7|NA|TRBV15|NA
TGTGCCACCAGCAACACCCCGTACGAGCAGTACTTC
CATSNTPYEQYF
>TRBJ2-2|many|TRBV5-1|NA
TGCGCCAGCAGAGGTCCGGTCCCCGGGGAGCTGTTTTTT
CASRGPVPGELFF
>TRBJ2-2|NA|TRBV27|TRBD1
TGTGCCAGCAGTTTATCGGGACAGGGGTACGGGGAGCTGTTTTTT
CASSLSGQGYGELFF
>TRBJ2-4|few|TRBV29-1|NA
TGCAGCGTTGGGTCTGATCGTTTAGCCAAAAACATTCAGTACTTC
CSVGSDRLAKNIQYF
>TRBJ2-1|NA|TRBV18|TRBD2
TGTGCCAGCTCACCACCTAGCGGGACCGATGAGCAGTTCTTC
CASSPPSGTDEQFF
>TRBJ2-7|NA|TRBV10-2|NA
TGCGCCAGCAGACAGGGACGCACCTACGAGCAGTACTTC
CASRQGRTYEQYF
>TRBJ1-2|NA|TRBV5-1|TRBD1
TGCGCCAGCAGCCCAGGGACAGCCACTAACTATGGCTACACCTTC
CASSPGTATNYGYTF
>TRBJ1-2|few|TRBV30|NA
TGTGCCTGCCCTAGGGGCTCAACCATTGGCTACACCTTC
CACPRGSTIGYTF
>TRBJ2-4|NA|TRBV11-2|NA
TGTGCCAGCAGCTTAGTATCCCCTCAGGGAGGACTCTCCAAAAACATTCAGTACTTC
CASSLVSPQGGLSKNIQYF
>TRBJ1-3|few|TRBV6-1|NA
TGTGCTAGCGGCAAGCTTAGTCAAGGAAACACCATATATTTT
CASGKLSQGNTIYF
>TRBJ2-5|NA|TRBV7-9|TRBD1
TGTGCCGGACAGGTCCAGGAGACCCAGTACTTC
CAGQVQETQYF
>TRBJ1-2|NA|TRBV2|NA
TGTGCCAGCACCGCGGGTGGGACGGCTAACTATGGCTACACCTTC
CASTAGGTANYGYTF
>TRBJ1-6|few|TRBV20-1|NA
TGCAGTGCTAGAGAGGTAGATAATTCACCCCTCCACTTT
CSAREVDNSPLHF
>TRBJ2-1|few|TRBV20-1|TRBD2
TGCAGTGCCCGAGGAGTAGCGGGAACCCAGTTCTTC
CSARGVAGTQFF
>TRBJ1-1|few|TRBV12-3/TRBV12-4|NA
TGTGCCAGCAGCCCCCTCGGGGGAAGAGCTTTCTTT
CASSPLGGRAFF
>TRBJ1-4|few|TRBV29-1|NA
TGCAGCGTCGGAAATGAAAAACTGTTTTTT
CSVGNEKLFF
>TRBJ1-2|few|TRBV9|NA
TGTGCCAGCAGCGTAGGAGGTCGGGGGGTCTATGGCTACACCTTC
CASSVGGRGVYGYTF
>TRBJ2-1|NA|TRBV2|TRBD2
TGTGCCAGCAGTGAAGGGACTAGCGGGGGCCCTCCTCTGTTCTTC
CASSEGTSGGPPLFF
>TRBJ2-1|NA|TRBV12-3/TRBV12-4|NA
TGTGCCAGCAGAGCCACCCTTGGGATATCGGAGGAGTTCTTC
CASRATLGISEEFF
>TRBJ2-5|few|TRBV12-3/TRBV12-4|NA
TGTGCCAGCAGTTCCTTCAAGGGAGAGATGAGTCTTGCCCAGTACTTC
CASSSFKGEMSLAQYF
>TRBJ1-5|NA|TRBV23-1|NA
TGCGCCAGCAGTCAATTCCTGGAGGTTATTACGCCCCAGCATTTT
CASSQFLEVITPQHF
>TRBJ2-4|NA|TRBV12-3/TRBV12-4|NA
TGTGCCAGCAGCCGACGGCAGGGGCTCCTTCAGTACTTC
CASSRRQGLLQYF
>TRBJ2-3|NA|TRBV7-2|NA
TGTGCCAGCAGCTACGACTACACAGATACGCAGTATTTT
CASSYDYTDTQYF
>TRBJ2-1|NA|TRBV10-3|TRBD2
TGTGCCATCAGTGAGTCAGTCGGACTAGCGGGCCCGGAGTTCTTC
CAISESVGLAGPEFF
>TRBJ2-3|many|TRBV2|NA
TGTGCCGGAGATCTGGAGGGTAACCTACCCGCAGATACGCAGTATTTT
CAGDLEGNLPADTQYF
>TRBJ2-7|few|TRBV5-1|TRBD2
TGCGCCAGCAGCTTGGAAGCGGGGGCCTACGAGCAGTACTTC
CASSLEAGAYEQYF
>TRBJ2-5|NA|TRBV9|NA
TGTGCCAGCAGCCAAGAATTTGGGGAGACCCAGTACTTC
CASSQEFGETQYF
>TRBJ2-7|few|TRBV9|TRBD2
TGTGCCAGCAGCTTAAATGCGGGGGGCTACGAGCAGTACTTC
CASSLNAGGYEQYF
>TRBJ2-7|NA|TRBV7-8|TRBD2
TGTGCCAGCAGCTTCCGCGGGGAGGGACTCCCAGAGCAGTACTTC
CASSFRGEGLPEQYF
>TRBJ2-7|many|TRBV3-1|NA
TGTGCCAGCAGCCAAGATGGTGGCGGGGGCGCTAGCCCCTACGAGCAGTACTTC
CASSQDGGGGASPYEQYF
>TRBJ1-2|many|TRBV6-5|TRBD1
TGTGCCAGCAGTTCATCCGGGACAGGGTCTAAGTATGGCTACACCTTC
CASSSSGTGSKYGYTF
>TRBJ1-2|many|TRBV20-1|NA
TGCAGTGCTAGAGAAAGTGTTAACTATGGCTACACCTTC
CSARESVNYGYTF
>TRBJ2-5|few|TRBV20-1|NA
TGCAGTGCTAGAAATACCGGTTTGTACCAAGAGACCCAGTACTTC
CSARNTGLYQETQYF
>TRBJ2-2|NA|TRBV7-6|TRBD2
TGTGCCAGCACTACCCGGCTAGCGGACACCGGGGAGCTGTTTTTT
CASTTRLADTGELFF
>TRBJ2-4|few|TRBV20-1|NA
TGCAGTGCTAGAGAAGGGGAAGCGGGAAACATTCAGTACTTC
CSAREGEAGNIQYF
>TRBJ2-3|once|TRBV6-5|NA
TGTGCCAGCAGTTATGACGGGAGAGGCACAGATACGCAGTATTTT
CASSYDGRGTDTQYF
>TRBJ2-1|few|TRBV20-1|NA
TGCAGTGCCCTGGGAACTGACTCCTACAATGAGCAGTTCTTC
CSALGTDSYNEQFF
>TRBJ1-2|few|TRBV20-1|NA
TGCAGTGCTCCCCTCTATGGCTACACCTTC
CSAPLYGYTF
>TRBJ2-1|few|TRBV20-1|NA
TGCAGTGGTACCTCGATGGGACTCCCCCACAATGAGCAGTTCTTC
CSGTSMGLPHNEQFF
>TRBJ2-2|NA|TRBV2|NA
TGTGCCAGCAGTGAATTGGGACCCTTGGCCGGGGAGCTGTTTTTT
CASSELGPLAGELFF
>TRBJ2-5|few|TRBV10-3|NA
TGTGCCATCAGTGAAGGACCCGGTGGGGAAGAGACCCAGTACTTC
CAISEGPGGEETQYF
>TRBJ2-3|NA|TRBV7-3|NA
TGTGCCAGCAGTCCGGGACTTCACACAGATACGCAGTATTTT
CASSPGLHTDTQYF
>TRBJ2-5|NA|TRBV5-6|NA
TGTGCCAGCAGCGGAGGATCGGGCGAGTACTTC
CASSGGSGEYF
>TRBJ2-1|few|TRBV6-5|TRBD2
TGTGCCAGCAGTTACGCAGGGACTAGCGGGAGGTTGAATGAGCAGTTCTTC
CASSYAGTSGRLNEQFF
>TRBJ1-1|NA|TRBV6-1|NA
TGTGCCAGCAGCCAAGGATATATGGCTAGAGCTTTCTTT
CASSQGYMARAFF
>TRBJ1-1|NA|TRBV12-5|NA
TGTGCTAGTGGCCAGGGACCCGGTTTCGGAGCTTTCTTT
CASGQGPGFGAFF
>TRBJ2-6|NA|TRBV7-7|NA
TGTGCCAGCAGCTTAGGAGGGGGGGCTGGGGCCAACGTCCTGACTTTC
CASSLGGGAGANVLTF
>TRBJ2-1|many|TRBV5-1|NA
TGCGCCAGCAGCTTGGCGGGAGAATTAATGAATGAGCAGTTCTTC
CASSLAGELMNEQFF
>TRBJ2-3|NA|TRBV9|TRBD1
TGTGCCAGCAGCGCCGGGACAGCATACACAGATACGCAGTATTTT
CASSAGTAYTDTQYF
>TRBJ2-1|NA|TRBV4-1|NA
TGCGCCAGCAGCAATCTAGCGGAGCAGTTCTTC
CASSNLAEQFF
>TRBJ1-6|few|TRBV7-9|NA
TGTGCCAGCAGCGATAACAGGGCAGGTGGTTCACCCCTCCACTTT
CASSDNRAGGSPLHF